The present T cell receptor (beta chain) was sequenced within a study of T cells in localized non-small cell lung cancer. Profiled with immunoSEQ multiplex PCR; TCRdb holds only in-frame clones, not every one. The table includes approximately 140,000 clones, 89% detected once. This sequence originates from a female donor aged 60 or older with stage I lung adenocarcinoma. Sample: peripheral blood, taken before any cancer treatment.

CDR3 region: CASSFSGGRSSYNEQFF. The CDR3 DNA follows: TGCGCCAGCAGCTTCTCCGGCGGGCGTAGCTCCTACAATGAGCAGTTCTTC. This chain connects TRBV5-1 to TRBJ2-1; tentatively, D is TRBD2 (5 bases). The CDR3 consists of 17 residues. Germline V CDR1 and CDR2: SGHRS, YFSETQ. Between the trimmed V and J ends, which lost 2 bases and 0 bases, there was a span of 15 bases.